These 3 T cell receptor beta chains came from one sample sequenced in a study of blood T cell repertoires in COVID-19. The protocol was immunoSEQ multiplex PCR, while the TCRdb copy is restricted to in-frame clones and leaves out a portion. The sample includes about 220,000 clones, around 86% of them seen just once. Sequenced: peripheral blood. The receptors derive from a woman in her 30s who had recovered from COVID-19.

This clone was seen only once. The V call is TRBV5-1, the J call TRBJ2-1; 11 bases are a match to TRBD1. The CDR3 is made up of 14 amino acids. CDR1 and CDR2 (germline): SGHRS, YFSETQ. With V trimmed by 4 bases and J by 9 bases, 6 bases remained unmatched. CDR3 in amino acids: CASSPGTGGPEQFF. CDR3 nucleotides: TGCGCCAGCAGCCCAGGGACAGGGGGTCCTGAGCAGTTCTTC.

The gene calls are TRBV7-2 and TRBJ2-7; 9 bases match TRBD2. V lost 5 bases to trimming and J lost 1 base; unmatched junction nucleotides: 9. CDR1 and CDR2 from the germline V gene are SGHTA and FQGNSA. The CDR3 sequence is 16 residues long. DNA for the CDR3: TGTGCCAGCAGCCCATGGTCAGCGGGGGGATCCTACGAGCAGTACTTC. Its protein is CASSPWSAGGSYEQYF.

The chain links TRBV5-1 to TRBJ2-2; 10 bases align to TRBD1. Germline CDR1 and CDR2: SGHRS and YFSETQ. The CDR3 spans 15 residues. V was clipped by 3 bases and J by 7 bases; unmatched bases: 6. CDR3 sequence reads: CASSSGQGDIGELFF. The CDR3 bases are TGCGCCAGCAGCTCAGGACAGGGGGATATCGGGGAGCTGTTTTTT.